This T cell receptor (beta chain) was documented in a study of blood T cell repertoires in COVID-19. Study-wide context: T cells, B-cell-depleted T cells, or PBMCs provided the cDNA or gDNA that served as material.

Per germline, CDR1 SGHTA and CDR2 FQGNSA. Trimming at V came to 4 bases and at J to 6 bases, leaving 3 bases not matched to a gene. This CDR3 is 13 amino acids long. This table comes from immunoSEQ multiplex PCR, and its TCRdb copy is limited to in-frame clones, with some not included. The repertoire has 200,000 to 250,000 clones, about nine tenths of them found once; the top ten carry about 9.9%. Seattle's cohort entered during active infection and was followed longitudinally. This clone was counted between two and nine times. The origin of this receptor is a man in his forties or fifties with COVID-19, enrolled during active disease. Sequencing was carried out using peripheral blood. The chain couples TRBV7-2 to TRBJ1-2; TRBD1 aligns across 9 bases. The CDR3 loop reads CASSYTGGNGYTF. As DNA, the CDR3 is TGTGCCAGCAGCTATACAGGGGGCAATGGCTACACCTTC.